A single TCR beta chain is shown here with its context. The antigen remains undetermined. Investigators profiled TCR beta VDJ and CDR3 from genomic DNA template. Using its own MiXCR run on the reads, TCRdb lists one record per CDR3 protein. The data show more than 250,000 distinct CDR3 sequences, approximately 55% seen once. The germline CDR1 and CDR2 sequences are LGHDT and YNNKEL (reference sequence). This CDR3 contains 15 residues. Trimming left V 4 bases short and J 0 bases short, with 10 bases between. The sample comes from a study of CD8+CD57+ T cells in acquired aplastic anemia. In the study overall: CD4+ and CD8+ cells, once sorted, gave DNA averaging approximately 3 ug.

Study findings and constraints: A set of about 30 CD8+ CDR3 sequences was shared between patients and controls, and these sequences appeared highly expressed in patients. Researchers reported that CD8+ Simpson's diversity was not significantly different in patients versus controls.

Material: sorted CD4+, CD8+, or CD8+CD57+ T cells (not recorded which) from PBMCs. The chain links TRBV3-1 to TRBJ2-1; D not resolved. The source is a human donor with severe aplastic anemia or a healthy control (not recorded which). The CDR3 DNA reads as TGTGCCAGCAGCCCACGACCGGGCTCCTACAATGAGCAGTTCTTC. Its protein is CASSPRPGSYNEQFF.